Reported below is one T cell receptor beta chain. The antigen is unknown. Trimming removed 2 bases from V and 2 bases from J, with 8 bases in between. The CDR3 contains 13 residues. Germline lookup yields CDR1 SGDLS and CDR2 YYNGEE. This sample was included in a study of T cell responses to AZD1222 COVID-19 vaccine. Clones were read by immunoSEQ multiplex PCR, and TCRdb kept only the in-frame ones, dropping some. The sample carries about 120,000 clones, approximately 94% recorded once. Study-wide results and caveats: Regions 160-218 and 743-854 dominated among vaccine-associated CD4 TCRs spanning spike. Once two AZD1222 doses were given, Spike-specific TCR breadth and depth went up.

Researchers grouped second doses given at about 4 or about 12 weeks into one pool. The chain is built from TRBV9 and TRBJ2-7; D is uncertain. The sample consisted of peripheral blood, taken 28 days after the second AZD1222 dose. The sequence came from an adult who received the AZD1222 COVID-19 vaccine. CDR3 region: CASSVDVTYEQYF. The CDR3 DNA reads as TGTGCCAGCAGCGTCGACGTTACCTACGAGCAGTACTTC.